This entry features one T cell receptor beta chain sequence. Its antigen is unknown. CDR1 is MNHNY and CDR2 is SVGAGI in the germline V gene (reference sequence). The CDR3 spans 15 residues. Trimming at V came to 5 bases and at J to 4 bases, leaving 8 bases not matched to a gene. This entry is derived from a study of shared clonotypes between healthy human individuals. Profiled with immunoSEQ multiplex PCR; TCRdb holds only in-frame clones, not every one. The data contain roughly 720,000 clones, 90% of them singletons. Regarding the study as a whole: It was anticipated that sequencing depth would influence how many clonotypes donors shared.

The sequence was obtained from a man aged 18 to 35 in good health. Some clones in this sample may be carry-over from other donors' samples. The specimen sequenced was memory CD8+ T cells from PBMCs. Subset defined: CD45RO+ cells pooled with CCR7-negative TemRA cells. The chain joins TRBV6-6 to TRBJ1-1; 9 nucleotides agree with TRBD1. The CDR3 here is CASSDDRGRFTEAFF. The DNA of the CDR3 is TGTGCCAGCAGTGATGACAGGGGGAGATTCACTGAAGCTTTCTTT.